This record covers a single TCR beta chain. As yet, its antigen is unknown. 5'RACE, which relied on constant-segment primers, yielded TCR alpha and TCR beta cDNA libraries carrying sample barcodes and UMIs. One entry per CDR3 protein, called by TCRdb with MiXCR from the 5' RACE reads. In the table there are 300,000 to 350,000 distinct CDR3 sequences, 15% to 20% of which are singletons. The CDR3 totals 14 residues. Germline assignment: CDR1 MNHEY and CDR2 SVGAGI. Trimming took 5 bases from V and 5 from J; bases not matched to a gene: 3. The entry originates in a study of T-cell memory formation after mild COVID-19. Study-level findings and limits: Prior to infection, memory already included some responding clones, suggesting cross-reactive memory joined. Clones that contracted clustered mainly in CM and EM if CD4+ and in EMRA if CD8+.

The sample taken for sequencing was PBMCs or a T cell subset sorted from them (not recorded which). This TCR was recovered from a man younger than 30 who had mild COVID-19 (a few samples of this study predate the infection). Cell type and time point are not known. The chain combines TRBV6-5 with TRBJ2-7; 13 bases fit TRBD2. This CDR3 reads CASSTGLAGNEQYF. The CDR3 DNA reads as TGTGCCAGCAGTACGGGACTAGCGGGGAACGAGCAGTACTTC.